Listed below are T cell receptor beta chains from one sample, sequenced in a study of B cell selection in AIRE deficiency. TCRdb's table, derived via immunoSEQ multiplex PCR, lists solely in-frame clones and lacks some. The table records roughly 25,000 clones, about 96% of them present only once. The specimen was CD4+CD127+ conventional T cells sorted from PBMCs. The receptors come from a human donor in good health. Each CDR3 is given with its conserved first and last residue. The order of the fields is CDR3 DNA, CDR3 protein, V gene, clone size, J gene, D gene. D genes are given only for firm matches. The size of a clone is reported for some rows only, either as once, few or many, or as a class for expanded clones.

CDR3nt: TGTGCCAGCAGCCCCTATGGCAGGGGACCTCAAGAGACCCAGTACTTC; CDR3aa: CASSPYGRGPQETQYF; v_gene: TRBV6-6; abundance: once; j_gene: TRBJ2-5; d_gene: .
CDR3nt: TGTGCCAGCAGTGGGGGACAGGGGTTTATGGAGACCCAGTACTTC; CDR3aa: CASSGGQGFMETQYF; v_gene: TRBV2; abundance: .; j_gene: TRBJ2-5; d_gene: TRBD1
CDR3nt: TGTGCCAGCAGTTCCCTTGGGAGCTCTGGGGCCAACGTCCTGACTTTC; CDR3aa: CASSSLGSSGANVLTF; v_gene: TRBV28; abundance: .; j_gene: TRBJ2-6; d_gene: .
CDR3nt: TGTGCCAGCAGTTCCGGGTCCTACTCTATCCGGTACTTC; CDR3aa: CASSSGSYSIRYF; v_gene: TRBV6-5; abundance: .; j_gene: TRBJ2-7; d_gene: .
CDR3nt: TGTGCCAGCAGCCTGGGACAGCAAGAGACCCAGTACTTC; CDR3aa: CASSLGQQETQYF; v_gene: TRBV11-2; abundance: .; j_gene: TRBJ2-5; d_gene: TRBD1
CDR3nt: TGTGCCAGCAGCTTAGCCCGCGGCGGGACCACATACAATGAGCAGTTCTTC; CDR3aa: CASSLARGGTTYNEQFF; v_gene: TRBV7-9; abundance: once; j_gene: TRBJ2-1; d_gene: .
CDR3nt: TGTGCCAGCAGTGGCCTGAAGCAGGGGCCACTGCTCTCCTACGAGCAGTACTTC; CDR3aa: CASSGLKQGPLLSYEQYF; v_gene: TRBV2; abundance: .; j_gene: TRBJ2-7; d_gene: .
CDR3nt: TGTGCCAGCAGTTCCCCGAACGAGGGTTACGAGCAGTACTTC; CDR3aa: CASSSPNEGYEQYF; v_gene: TRBV28; abundance: .; j_gene: TRBJ2-7; d_gene: .
CDR3nt: TGTGCCAGCAGTATAACAGGGGGGGGAGAGACCCAGTACTTC; CDR3aa: CASSITGGGETQYF; v_gene: TRBV6-1; abundance: once; j_gene: TRBJ2-5; d_gene: .
CDR3nt: TGTGCCAGCAAGGGTGTCTCCTACGAGCAGTACTTC; CDR3aa: CASKGVSYEQYF; v_gene: TRBV28; abundance: .; j_gene: TRBJ2-7; d_gene: .
CDR3nt: TGTGCCACCACCTCCTCGCTAGCGGGCACAGATACGCAGTATTTT; CDR3aa: CATTSSLAGTDTQYF; v_gene: TRBV2; abundance: .; j_gene: TRBJ2-3; d_gene: TRBD2
CDR3nt: TGTGCCAGCAGTTACTCGCTCGGGGGGGGACAGCCCCAGCATTTT; CDR3aa: CASSYSLGGGQPQHF; v_gene: TRBV6-6; abundance: .; j_gene: TRBJ1-5; d_gene: .
CDR3nt: TGCAGTATACTCGGGAACACTGAAGCTTTCTTT; CDR3aa: CSILGNTEAFF; v_gene: TRBV20-1; abundance: .; j_gene: TRBJ1-1; d_gene: .
CDR3nt: TGCAGCGCAAAGGGGACCTACGAGCAGTACTTC; CDR3aa: CSAKGTYEQYF; v_gene: TRBV29-1; abundance: once; j_gene: TRBJ2-7; d_gene: .
CDR3nt: TGTGCCACCTCAGCTCACAGCTGGACTAACTATGGCTACACCTTC; CDR3aa: CATSAHSWTNYGYTF; v_gene: TRBV6-5; abundance: .; j_gene: TRBJ1-2; d_gene: .
CDR3nt: TGTGCCAGCAGTCGATACCGGCCCTTGGGACAGGGCGGGGAGAGGGGCTACGAGCAGTACTTC; CDR3aa: CASSRYRPLGQGGERGYEQYF; v_gene: TRBV27; abundance: .; j_gene: TRBJ2-7; d_gene: TRBD1
CDR3nt: TGTGCCAGCAGCCGATCCTTTTACAATGAGCAGTTCTTC; CDR3aa: CASSRSFYNEQFF; v_gene: TRBV14; abundance: .; j_gene: TRBJ2-1; d_gene: .
CDR3nt: TGTGCCAGCAGCTTGGGGGCGATCAATGAGCAGTTCTTC; CDR3aa: CASSLGAINEQFF; v_gene: TRBV5-5; abundance: once; j_gene: TRBJ2-1; d_gene: .
CDR3nt: TGTGCCAGCGGCGGACGGAACTCCTACGAGCAGTACTTC; CDR3aa: CASGGRNSYEQYF; v_gene: TRBV9; abundance: .; j_gene: TRBJ2-7; d_gene: .
CDR3nt: TGTGCCAGCAGCTTAGCGCGGGAGGGACTCTACGAGCAGTACTTC; CDR3aa: CASSLAREGLYEQYF; v_gene: TRBV7-9; abundance: .; j_gene: TRBJ2-7; d_gene: TRBD2
CDR3nt: TGCGCCAGCAGTCTATCCGAAAATCAGCCCCAGCATTTT; CDR3aa: CASSLSENQPQHF; v_gene: TRBV5-1; abundance: .; j_gene: TRBJ1-5; d_gene: .
CDR3nt: TGTGCCAGCAGCTCCGGGACAGGGATATCCTACGAGCAGTACTTC; CDR3aa: CASSSGTGISYEQYF; v_gene: TRBV11-3; abundance: .; j_gene: TRBJ2-7; d_gene: TRBD1
CDR3nt: TGTGCCAGTAGTACCAGGGGGGCGAGCTCCTACAATGAGCAGTTCTTC; CDR3aa: CASSTRGASSYNEQFF; v_gene: TRBV19; abundance: .; j_gene: TRBJ2-1; d_gene: .
CDR3nt: TGTGCCAGCAGTCCACACGAGGAGCAGTACTTC; CDR3aa: CASSPHEEQYF; v_gene: TRBV6-1; abundance: .; j_gene: TRBJ2-7; d_gene: .